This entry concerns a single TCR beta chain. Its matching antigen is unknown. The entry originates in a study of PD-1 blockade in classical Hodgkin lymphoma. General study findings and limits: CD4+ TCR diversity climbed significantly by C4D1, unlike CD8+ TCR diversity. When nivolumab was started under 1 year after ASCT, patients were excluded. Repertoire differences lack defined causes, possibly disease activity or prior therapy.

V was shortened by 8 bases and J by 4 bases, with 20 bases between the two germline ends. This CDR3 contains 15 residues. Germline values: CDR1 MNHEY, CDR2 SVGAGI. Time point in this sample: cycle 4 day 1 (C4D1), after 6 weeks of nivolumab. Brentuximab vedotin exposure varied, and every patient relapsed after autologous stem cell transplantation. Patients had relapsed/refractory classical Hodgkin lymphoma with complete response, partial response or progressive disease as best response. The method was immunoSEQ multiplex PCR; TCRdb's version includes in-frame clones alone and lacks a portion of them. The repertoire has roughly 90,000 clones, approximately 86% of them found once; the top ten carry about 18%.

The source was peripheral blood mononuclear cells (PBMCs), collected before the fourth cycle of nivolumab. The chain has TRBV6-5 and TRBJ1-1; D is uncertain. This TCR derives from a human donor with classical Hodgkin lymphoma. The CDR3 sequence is CASQTRKSVGTEAFF. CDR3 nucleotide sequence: TGTGCCAGCCAGACAAGAAAATCGGTCGGCACTGAAGCTTTCTTT.